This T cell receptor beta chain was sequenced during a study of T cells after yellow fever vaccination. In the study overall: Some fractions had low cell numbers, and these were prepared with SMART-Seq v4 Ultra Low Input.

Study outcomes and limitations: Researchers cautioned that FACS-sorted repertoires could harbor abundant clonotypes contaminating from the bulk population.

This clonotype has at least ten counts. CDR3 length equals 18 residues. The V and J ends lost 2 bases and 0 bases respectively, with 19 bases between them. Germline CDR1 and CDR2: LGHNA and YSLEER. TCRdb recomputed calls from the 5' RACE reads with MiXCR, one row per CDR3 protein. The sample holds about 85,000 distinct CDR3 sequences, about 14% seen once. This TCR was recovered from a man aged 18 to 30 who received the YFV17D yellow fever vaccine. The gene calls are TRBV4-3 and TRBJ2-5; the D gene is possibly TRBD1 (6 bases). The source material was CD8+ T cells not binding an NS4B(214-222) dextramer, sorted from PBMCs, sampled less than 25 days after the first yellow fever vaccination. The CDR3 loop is CASSQTWGQIQYQETQYF. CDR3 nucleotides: TGCGCCAGCAGCCAAACCTGGGGGCAGATCCAATACCAAGAGACCCAGTACTTC.